The clone carrying this T cell receptor beta chain was observed a handful of times. Germline values: CDR1 SGHTA, CDR2 FQGNSA. This CDR3 spans 15 amino acids. V lost 5 bases to trimming and J lost 2 bases; unmatched junction nucleotides: 8. The record originates from a study of human T cells and chemical hapten exposure. At the level of the study: Across its 20 to 25 weeks, the study gave patients weekly diphenylcyclopropenone doses to the scalp. Cases of alopecia areata, totalis or universalis occurred in a predominantly female patient group.

Sample time point: patch test 1, 2 weeks after DPC sensitization. As to treatment: therapeutic diphenylcyclopropenone sensitization with weekly scalp DPC. Non-pregnant alopecia patients aged 18 to 70, suitable for DPC therapy. Someone pulled total RNA out of unfractionated whole blood. From the RACE reads, TCRdb called clonotypes with MiXCR, one entry per CDR3 protein. The sample includes more than 65,000 distinct CDR3 sequences, approximately 32% of them seen just once. Sequences were derived from whole blood, sampled in connection with sensitization to the hapten diphenylcyclopropenone (DPC). The chain joins TRBV7-2 to TRBJ2-7, with 8 bases fitting TRBD1. This sequence was found in a man aged 40-49 years with alopecia areata. Some clones in this sample may be carry-over from other donors' samples. CDR3 in amino acids: CASSPNAGGTYEQYF. In DNA, the CDR3 is TGTGCCAGCAGCCCCAACGCAGGGGGCACCTACGAGCAGTACTTC.